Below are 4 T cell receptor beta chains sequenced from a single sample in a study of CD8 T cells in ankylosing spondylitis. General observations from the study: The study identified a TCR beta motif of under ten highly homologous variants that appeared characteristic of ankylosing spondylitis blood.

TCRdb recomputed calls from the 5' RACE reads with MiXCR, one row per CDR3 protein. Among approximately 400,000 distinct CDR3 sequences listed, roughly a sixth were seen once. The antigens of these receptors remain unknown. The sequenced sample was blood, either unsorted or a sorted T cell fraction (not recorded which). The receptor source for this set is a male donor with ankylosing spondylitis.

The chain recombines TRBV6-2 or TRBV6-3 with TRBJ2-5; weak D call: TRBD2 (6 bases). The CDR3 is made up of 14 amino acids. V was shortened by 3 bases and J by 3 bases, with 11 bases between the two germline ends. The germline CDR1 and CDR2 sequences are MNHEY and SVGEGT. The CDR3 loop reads CASSYTGLKETQYF. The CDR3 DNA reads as TGTGCCAGCAGTTATACCGGACTAAAAGAGACCCAGTACTTC.

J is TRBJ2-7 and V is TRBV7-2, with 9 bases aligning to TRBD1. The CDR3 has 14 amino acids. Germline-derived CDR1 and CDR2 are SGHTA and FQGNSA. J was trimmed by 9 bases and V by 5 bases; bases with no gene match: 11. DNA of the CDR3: TGTGCCAGCAGCCCAAACCTACAGGGGGCAGTGCAGTACTTC. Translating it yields CASSPNLQGAVQYF.

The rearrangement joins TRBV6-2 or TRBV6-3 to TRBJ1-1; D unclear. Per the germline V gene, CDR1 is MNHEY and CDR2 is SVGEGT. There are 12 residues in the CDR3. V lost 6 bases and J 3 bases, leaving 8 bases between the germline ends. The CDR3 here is CASRVGDTEAFF. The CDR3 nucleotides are TGTGCCAGCAGGGTCGGAGACACTGAAGCTTTCTTT.

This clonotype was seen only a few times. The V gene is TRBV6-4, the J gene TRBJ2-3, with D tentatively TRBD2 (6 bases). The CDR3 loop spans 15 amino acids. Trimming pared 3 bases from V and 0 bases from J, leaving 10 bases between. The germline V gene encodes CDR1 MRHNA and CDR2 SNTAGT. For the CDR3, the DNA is TGTGCCAGCAGTGATGTAGCGGCTAGCACAGATACGCAGTATTTT. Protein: CASSDVAASTDTQYF.